The sequence of this TCR beta chain was determined in a study of CD8+ T cells in alopecia areata. It was from PBMCs that CD4+ and CD8+ T cells were sorted. Trimming removed 2 bases from V and 2 bases from J, with 10 bases in between. Germline V gene lookup returns CDR1 MGHDK and CDR2 SYGVNS. The CDR3 has 14 amino acids. RNA, once extracted, was reverse transcribed into cDNA for use as the sequencing template. This table comes from immunoSEQ multiplex PCR, and its TCRdb copy is limited to in-frame clones, with some not included. The sample holds about 180,000 clones, roughly 60% seen once. The gene calls are TRBV25-1 and TRBJ2-7; D unresolved. The material sequenced was CD4+ T cells sorted from blood, taken at week 0. This clonotype originated in a human donor with alopecia areata. CDR3 region: CASSERPKPYEQYF. The CDR3 DNA reads as TGTGCCAGCAGTGAACGCCCCAAGCCCTACGAGCAGTACTTC.